In this sample, the clone carrying this TCR beta chain turned up a few times. Between the trimmed V and J ends, which lost 2 bases and 1 base, there was a span of 11 bases. This CDR3 has 15 amino acids. The sample comes from a study of T cells in Graves' hyperthyroidism and ophthalmopathy. Study background: Peripheral blood was drawn at first diagnosis, prior to all treatment.

Amplification of TCR beta CDR3 regions used RNA as the template. RT-PCR in the first round (using the HTBI primer set) targeted the TCR CDR3. TCRdb used MiXCR to reprocess the multiplex PCR reads, holding one entry per CDR3 protein. The sample lists some 690,000 distinct CDR3 sequences; 15% to 20% were seen once. Over 18 months, lack of ophthalmopathy progression marked Graves' hyperthyroidism as stable. Patients having uncontrolled infection, another autoimmune disease, pregnancy or lactation were not included. The sample comprised blood. The rearrangement joins TRBV12-3 or TRBV12-4 to TRBJ1-1; a weak D match, TRBD1 (5 bases). The receptor was derived from a man aged 50 to 60 with Graves' hyperthyroidism. CDR3 in amino acids: CASSLSPTGNTEAFF. The CDR3 DNA reads as TGTGCCAGCAGTTTATCCCCCACAGGGAACACTGAAGCTTTCTTT.